Sequencing of this T cell receptor (beta chain) was carried out in a study of blood T cell repertoires in COVID-19 (dated by TCRdb to 2020 to 2022). Notes on the research overall: The collaborator samples originated in the United States, Italy and Spain and spanned the acute and convalescent phases of COVID-19. The prospective study material was composed of cDNA or gDNA derived from T cells, B-cell-depleted T cells, or PBMCs. The dataset comprised deeply sampled blood TCRbeta repertoires from subjects exposed to, actively infected with, or recovered from COVID-19. The repertoires were released in a freely available public database meant as a resource for research on the immune response to SARS-CoV-2. Samples were obtained from the ongoing ImmuneRACE study (first 160 participants) and from roughly 1,300 subjects provided by 6 global collaborators. The sample metadata nearly always contained a de-identified subject ID, COVID-19 status, age in years and sex. Where available, HLA class I and class II types were taken from metadata supplied by the sample provider and were not determined by assay-based typing.

TCRbeta CDR3 regions were amplified from genomic DNA by means of the immunoSEQ Assay, a bias-controlled multiplex PCR. The study's processing was this. Nucleated cell counts per sample were estimated from amplification of reference gene primers within the assay. To quantify the absolute abundance of each unique TCRbeta CDR3 rearrangement, sequence reads were collapsed and filtered. For each sample, productive Simpson clonality was calculated as the square root of Simpson's diversity index across productive rearrangements. TCRdb mirrors the immuneACCESS table, restricted to in-frame sequences. Some clones are absent from its copies; in checked studies, under half trace to an unresolved V gene, and the reason for the others is unknown. The V and J calls and clone size come from that table; D and trimming were worked out from the DNA. The sample table shows nearly 350,000 clones, and roughly 87% are seen once. Of the sample, about 0.93% is held by the ten largest clones.

Study-wide findings and limitations: How much clinical and demographic metadata was included differed by source and by participant, and the metadata was provided uncurated.

Participants in the prospective study were aged roughly 18 to 89 years, lived in 20 to 25 United States geographic areas, and enrolled through a virtual design. Cohort assignment in the prospective study relied on participant-reported clinical history from a screening survey and a study questionnaire. ImmuneRACE Cohort 3 recovered participants were defined by two consecutive negative NP/OP PCR tests, healthcare professional clearance, or symptom resolution. Mobile phlebotomists in the prospective study collected whole blood, serum and a nasopharyngeal or oropharyngeal swab from every participant. Additional blood draws and questionnaires over a 2-month period could optionally be provided by prospective study participants. Prospective study blood samples were shipped either frozen or at room temperature before DNA extraction. Including cysteine and phenylalanine, the CDR3 has 17 amino acids. Of all the DNA, just the CDR3 is kept, 51 bases in frame from base 1. The CDR1 and CDR2 encoded by the germline V gene are KGHSY and FQNENV. Relative to germline, V is 0 bases shorter and J is 2 bases shorter, with 17 bases between their ends.

As to this clone: What this receptor recognizes is not known. Qualities for individual bases were not recorded, and no much larger clone is one base off.

The source material was PBMCs or T cells enriched from blood (not recorded which). The receptor's source is a woman in her twenties or thirties who had recovered from COVID-19. The chain is assembled from TRBV16 and TRBJ2-7; TRBD2 is possibly the D segment (6 matching bases). The CDR3 is CASSQSILLGLPYEQYF. The bases are TGTGCCAGCAGCCAATCGATTCTTCTCGGACTACCCTACGAGCAGTACTTC.